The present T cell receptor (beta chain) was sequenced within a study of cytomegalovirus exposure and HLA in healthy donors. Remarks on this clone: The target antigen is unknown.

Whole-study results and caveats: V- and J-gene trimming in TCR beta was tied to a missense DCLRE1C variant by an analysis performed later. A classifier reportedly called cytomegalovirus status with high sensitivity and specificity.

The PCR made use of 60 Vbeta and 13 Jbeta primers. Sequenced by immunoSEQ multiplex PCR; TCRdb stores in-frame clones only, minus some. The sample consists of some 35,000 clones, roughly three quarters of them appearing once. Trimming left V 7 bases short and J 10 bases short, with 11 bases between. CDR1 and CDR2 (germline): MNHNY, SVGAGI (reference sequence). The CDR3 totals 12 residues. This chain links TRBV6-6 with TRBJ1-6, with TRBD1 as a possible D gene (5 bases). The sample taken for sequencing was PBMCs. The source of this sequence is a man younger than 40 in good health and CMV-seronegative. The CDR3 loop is CASTGETSPLHF. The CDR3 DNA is TGTGCCAGCACGGGGGAGACGTCACCCCTCCACTTT.